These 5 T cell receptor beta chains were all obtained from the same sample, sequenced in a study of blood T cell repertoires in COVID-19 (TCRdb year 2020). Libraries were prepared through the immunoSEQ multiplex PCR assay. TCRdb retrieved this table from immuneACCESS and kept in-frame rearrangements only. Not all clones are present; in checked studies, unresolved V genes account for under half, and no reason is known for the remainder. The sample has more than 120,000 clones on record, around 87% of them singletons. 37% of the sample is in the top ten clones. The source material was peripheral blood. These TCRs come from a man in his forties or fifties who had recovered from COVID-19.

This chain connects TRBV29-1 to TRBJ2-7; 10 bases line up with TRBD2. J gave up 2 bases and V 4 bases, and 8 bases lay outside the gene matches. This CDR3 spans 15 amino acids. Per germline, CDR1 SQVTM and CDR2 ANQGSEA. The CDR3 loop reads CSVALAGDLTYEQYF. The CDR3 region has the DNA TGCAGCGTTGCCCTAGCGGGGGACTTAACCTACGAGCAGTACTTC.

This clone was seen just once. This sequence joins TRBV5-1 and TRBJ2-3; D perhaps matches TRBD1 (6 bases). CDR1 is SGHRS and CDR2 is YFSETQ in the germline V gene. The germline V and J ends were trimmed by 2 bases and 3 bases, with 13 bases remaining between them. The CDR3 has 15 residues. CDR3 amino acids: CASSFTDSSTDTQYF. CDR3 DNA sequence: TGCGCCAGCAGCTTCACGGACAGCTCTACAGATACGCAGTATTTT. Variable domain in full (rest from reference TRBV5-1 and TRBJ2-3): KAGVTQTPRYLIKTRGQQVTLSCSPISGHRSVSWYQQTPGQGLQFLFEYFSETQRNKGNFPGRFSGRQFSNSRSEMNVSTLELGDSALYLCASSFTDSSTDTQYFGPGTRLTVL.

As DNA, the CDR3 is TGTGCCAGCAGCTTAAGACAGGGGAGCACTGAAGCTTTCTTT. Its translation is CASSLRQGSTEAFF. This sequence joins TRBV11-3 and TRBJ1-1, with TRBD1 identical over 8 bases. Germline V lookup: CDR1 SGHNT, CDR2 YENEEA. The V segment lost 2 bases and the J segment 4 bases; nucleotides outside the gene matches: 3. The CDR3 loop spans 14 amino acids.

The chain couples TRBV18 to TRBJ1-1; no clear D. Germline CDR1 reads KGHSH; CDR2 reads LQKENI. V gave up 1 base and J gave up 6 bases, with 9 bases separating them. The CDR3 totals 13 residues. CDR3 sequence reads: CASSPLDSAEAFF. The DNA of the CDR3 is TGTGCCAGCTCACCACTGGACTCGGCTGAAGCTTTCTTT. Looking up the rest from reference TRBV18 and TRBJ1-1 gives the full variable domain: NAGVMQNPRHLVRRRGQEARLRCSPMKGHSHVYWYRQLPEEGLKFMVYLQKENIIDESGMPKERFSAEFPKEGPSILRIQQVVRGDSAAYFCASSPLDSAEAFFGQGTRLTVV.

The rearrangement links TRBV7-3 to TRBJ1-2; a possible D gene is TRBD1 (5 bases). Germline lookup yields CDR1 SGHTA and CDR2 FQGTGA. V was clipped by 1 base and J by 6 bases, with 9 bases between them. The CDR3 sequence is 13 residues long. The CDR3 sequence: CASSLKSGNGYTF. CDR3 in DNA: TGTGCCAGCAGCTTAAAGTCAGGGAATGGCTACACCTTC.